These 10 T cell receptor beta chains were sequenced from one sample in a study of shared clonotypes between healthy human individuals (dated by TCRdb to 2019 to 2021). The library was prepared using the immunoSEQ multiplex PCR assay. The table comes from immuneACCESS by way of TCRdb, which keeps in-frame sequences with V and J called. Part of the clones is missing from these tables; in studies checked, under half for an unresolved V gene and the rest for unknown reasons. The table for this sample lists roughly 1.4 million clones; 98% to 99% of them were counted only once. The ten most abundant clones make up 0.36% of the sample. Material: naive CD4+ T cells sorted from blood. Explained via the paper, the cell subset or site label denotes: CD45RA+ positively selected. The receptor source for this set is a young man in good health.

The chain recombines TRBV5-1 with TRBJ2-1; 10 positions agree with TRBD1. The V gene end was trimmed by 10 bases and the J gene end by 2 bases; junction bases not matched to a gene: 9. Germline values: CDR1 SGHRS, CDR2 YFSETQ. This CDR3 has 15 residues. CDR3: CASYRDRGPYNEQFF. DNA for the CDR3: TGCGCCTCATACCGGGACAGGGGTCCCTACAATGAGCAGTTCTTC.

V is TRBV19 and J is TRBJ2-3, with 13 bases fitting TRBD2. The CDR3 has 16 amino acids. Germline V gene data show CDR1 as LNHDA and CDR2 as SQIVND (reference sequence). After removal of 4 bases from V and 4 bases from J, the junction contained 5 bases not matched to a gene. This CDR3 is CASSKTSGRLADTQYF. In nucleotides, the CDR3 is TGTGCCAGTAGTAAGACTAGCGGGAGGTTGGCAGATACGCAGTATTTT.

As regards this clone: The same CDR3 also results from other DNA sequences found in this sample. The V call is TRBV4-3, the J call TRBJ2-5; D ambiguous. Germline values: CDR1 LGHNA, CDR2 YSLEER. This CDR3 comprises 13 residues. Trimming cost V 0 bases and J 2 bases, with 4 bases left between them. The CDR3 region has the DNA TGCGCCAGCAGCCAAGACAGACAAGAGACCCAGTACTTC. Protein: CASSQDRQETQYF.

This clone was seen a single time. V and J are TRBV5-1 and TRBJ2-7, with D perhaps matching TRBD1 (5 bases). CDR3 size: 13 residues. The V gene lost 0 bases and the J gene lost 6 bases, with 10 bases spanning the gap. Germline V gene sequence: CDR1 SGHRS, CDR2 YFSETQ. The CDR3 nucleotides read TGCGCCAGCAGCTTGGTCAGGGTAGGCGAGCAGTACTTC. This sequence encodes CASSLVRVGEQYF.

The chain couples TRBV29-1 to TRBJ2-1; D uncertain. Trimming left V 6 bases short and J 4 bases short, with 10 bases between. Germline V CDR1 and CDR2: SQVTM, ANQGSEA. CDR3 length: 12 residues. The CDR3, as DNA: TGCAGCGTGGGCCTCCGATACAATGAGCAGTTCTTC. This sequence encodes CSVGLRYNEQFF.

This clone was recorded once. The rearrangement uses TRBV27 and TRBJ1-5; D unclear. V was cut by 0 bases and J by 7 bases, with 7 bases left in between. The CDR3 length is 13 residues. CDR1 is MNHEY, CDR2 SMNVEV, per germline (reference sequence). The CDR3 loop is CASSLSYGQPQHF. In DNA form, the CDR3 reads TGTGCCAGCAGTTTATCATATGGGCAGCCCCAGCATTTT.

The chain uses TRBV9 and TRBJ2-1, with 7 bases fitting TRBD2. The CDR3 runs 18 residues. Germline V gene sequence: CDR1 SGDLS, CDR2 YYNGEE. Trimming took 0 bases from V and 8 from J; bases not matched to a gene: 17. CDR3 nucleotide sequence: TGTGCCAGCAGCGTAGGGACTAGAAGACATCCTGCGGTGGATGAGCAGTTCTTC. Its protein is CASSVGTRRHPAVDEQFF.

This chain joins TRBV19 and TRBJ2-5; the D call may be TRBD1 or TRBD2 (5 bases each). V shed 5 bases and J shed 2 bases, with 12 bases lying between them. This CDR3 is 14 amino acids long. Germline CDR1 is LNHDA and CDR2 is SQIVND (reference sequence). The CDR3 region has the DNA TGTGCCAGTAGTGTGGCCGGGGCTCAAGAGACCCAGTACTTC. Its protein is CASSVAGAQETQYF.

The chain joins TRBV15 to TRBJ2-7, with D unclear. Trimming removed 0 bases from V and 5 bases from J, with 11 bases in between. The CDR3 runs to 14 residues. The germline gives CDR1 LNHNV, CDR2 YYDKDF (reference sequence). Here the CDR3 reads CATSRDRPRNEQYF. CDR3 DNA sequence: TGTGCCACCAGCAGAGACAGGCCCAGGAACGAGCAGTACTTC.

V gene TRBV7-2 combines with J gene TRBJ1-3, with no clear D. Trimming removed 0 bases from V and 5 bases from J, with 8 bases in between. The CDR3 extends over 14 amino acids. Germline V gene data show CDR1 as SGHTA and CDR2 as FQGNSA. CDR3 residues: CASSLAGSRNTIYF. DNA of the CDR3: TGTGCCAGCAGCTTAGCGGGATCCCGAAACACCATATATTTT.